These T cell receptor beta chains were read from a single sample in a study of blood T cells in healthy people across ages. A single record per CDR3 protein comes from TCRdb applying MiXCR to the 5' RACE reads. The repertoire holds 1 million to 1.2 million distinct CDR3 sequences, 30% to 40% seen once, with over 10% in the top ten. Sequenced: blood. These receptors were obtained from a man younger than 30 in good health. CDR3s include the opening cysteine and the closing phenylalanine or tryptophan. D genes are given only for firm matches. A row's size may be missing; if present it is once, few, many or a size class.

D | J | size | V | DNA | CDR3
NA | TRBJ1-2 | NA | TRBV7-9 | TGTGTCAGCGTCGGCGAGCTGAACTATGGCTACACCTTC | CVSVGELNYGYTF
NA | TRBJ2-1 | NA | TRBV14 | TGTGCCAGCAGCCAAGGGTCCCTGCTTCAAGAGACCCAGTTCTTC | CASSQGSLLQETQFF
NA | TRBJ1-4 | NA | TRBV9 | TGTGCCAGCAGCGTAGCCGCAGGGGAGTCTGAAAAACTGTTTTTT | CASSVAAGESEKLFF
NA | TRBJ1-6 | NA | TRBV7-2 | TGTGCCAGCAGTTCTACCGGGGGGACTGATAATTCACCCCTCCACTTT | CASSSTGGTDNSPLHF
TRBD2 | TRBJ2-7 | NA | TRBV20-1 | TGCAGTGGCCGGACTAGCTCCTACAATGAGCAGTACTTC | CSGRTSSYNEQYF
TRBD1 | TRBJ1-5 | once | TRBV2 | TGTGCCAGCAGGGATGGACAGGGATTGCAGCCCCAGCATTTT | CASRDGQGLQPQHF
NA | TRBJ1-1 | NA | TRBV6-5 | TGTGCCAGCAGTACCTCGGGGGGGGCAACTGAAGCTTTCTTT | CASSTSGGATEAFF
NA | TRBJ1-5 | few | TRBV20-1 | TGCAGTGCTAGAGATTGGGGAGGGGGTCGTCAGCCCCAGCATTTT | CSARDWGGGRQPQHF
NA | TRBJ1-1 | NA | TRBV7-3 | TGTGCCAGCAGCTCCAGCCGGGCCCAAGACACTGAAGCTTTCTTT | CASSSSRAQDTEAFF
NA | TRBJ2-5 | many | TRBV10-3 | TGTGCCATCAGTGAGGGGCAGAATCAAGAGACCCAGTACTTC | CAISEGQNQETQYF
NA | TRBJ1-5 | NA | TRBV18 | TGTGCCAGCTCACCTGGGGGAATAGTTCAGCCCCAGCATTTT | CASSPGGIVQPQHF
NA | TRBJ2-1 | NA | TRBV10-3 | TGTGCCATCACCTTGGCCCCCAACGACTACAATGAGCAGTTCTTC | CAITLAPNDYNEQFF
TRBD2 | TRBJ2-1 | few | TRBV20-1 | TGCAGTGCTAGGGGCTGGACTAGCGGTGAGCAGTTCTTC | CSARGWTSGEQFF
NA | TRBJ1-1 | NA | TRBV4-1 | TGCGCCAGCAGCCAAGCTCTTCCTAGTATGGACACTGAAGCTTTCTTT | CASSQALPSMDTEAFF
TRBD1 | TRBJ1-1 | NA | TRBV18 | TGTGCCAGCTCACTTTCTGCCGGGACAGGGGCAACTGAAGCTTTCTTT | CASSLSAGTGATEAFF
NA | TRBJ1-1 | once | TRBV12-3/TRBV12-4 | TGTGCCAGCAGCCTAGGGAAGCCCCCAGTGAACACTGAAGCTTTCTTT | CASSLGKPPVNTEAFF
NA | TRBJ2-7 | many | TRBV29-1 | TGCAGCGTTACCCCCGTGGCAGGGACCTCCTACGAGCAGTACTTC | CSVTPVAGTSYEQYF
NA | TRBJ1-4 | few | TRBV20-1 | TGCAGTGTAACTCGAGGGCCAACTAATGAAAAACTGTTTTTT | CSVTRGPTNEKLFF
NA | TRBJ2-3 | NA | TRBV4-3 | TGCGCCAGCAGCCAGGGCTGGTCAGATACGCAGTATTTT | CASSQGWSDTQYF
TRBD1 | TRBJ2-3 | few | TRBV5-1 | TGCGCCAGCAGCCGGGGACAGTCGGATACGCAGTATTTT | CASSRGQSDTQYF
NA | TRBJ2-5 | few | TRBV11-2 | TGTGCCAGCAGCGAGGGGACTTTCGAGACCCAGTACTTC | CASSEGTFETQYF
TRBD2 | TRBJ2-3 | NA | TRBV6-6 | TGTGCCAGCGGGAGGGACCCTAGCACAGATACGCAGTATTTT | CASGRDPSTDTQYF
NA | TRBJ2-3 | few | TRBV12-3/TRBV12-4 | TGTGCCAGCAGTTTTCAGCTCCCTAGCACAGATACGCAGTATTTT | CASSFQLPSTDTQYF
TRBD1 | TRBJ1-1 | NA | TRBV5-5 | TGTGCCAGCAGGACTTCCGGGACAGGGGGGAACACTGAAGCTTTCTTT | CASRTSGTGGNTEAFF